Below, one T cell receptor (beta chain) is given with its context. The sample belongs to a study of T cell changes during pregnancy in multiple sclerosis. The protocol was immunoSEQ multiplex PCR, while the TCRdb copy is restricted to in-frame clones and leaves out a portion. The table records more than 85,000 clones, roughly nine tenths of them present only once. Germline CDR1 is MNHNS and CDR2 is SASEGT. The CDR3 runs 14 residues. Trimming removed 8 bases from V and 7 bases from J, with 17 bases in between. V usage is TRBV6-1 and J usage is TRBJ2-2, with D maybe TRBD2 (6 bases). Sequenced material: peripheral blood, taken in the second trimester of pregnancy. The clonotype originates from a female donor with multiple sclerosis, enrolled in a pregnancy study. The chain's CDR3 is CASAPVGSSGELFF. CDR3 nucleotide sequence: TGTGCCAGCGCTCCGGTCGGGAGTAGCGGGGAGCTGTTTTTT.